A selection of T cell receptor beta chains follows, all from one sample in a study of blood T cell repertoires in COVID-19. The method was immunoSEQ multiplex PCR; TCRdb's version includes in-frame clones alone and lacks a portion of them. Here the sample spans 120,000 to 150,000 clones, roughly 90% being singletons. Specimen: peripheral blood. The receptor set was obtained from a woman aged 50 to 65 with acute or convalescent COVID-19. Each CDR3 is given with its conserved first and last residue. The D gene is left open where the match is weak. Size is omitted from some rows. Given values are once, few, many or a class for expanded clones.

size	J	V	D	CDR3	DNA
NA	TRBJ1-2	TRBV15	NA	CATSKFSGTHGYTF	TGTGCCACCAGCAAGTTTTCGGGGACACATGGCTACACCTTC
once	TRBJ1-1	TRBV15	NA	CATRGAQGTEAFF	TGTGCCACCAGGGGGGCGCAGGGGACTGAAGCTTTCTTT
NA	TRBJ1-4	TRBV30	NA	CAWSVGQPTTNEKLFF	TGTGCCTGGAGTGTCGGACAGCCCACAACTAATGAAAAACTGTTTTTT
NA	TRBJ2-5	TRBV5-4	NA	CASSLPREETQYF	TGTGCCAGCAGCTTGCCCAGGGAAGAGACCCAGTACTTC
NA	TRBJ1-2	TRBV21-1	NA	CASSKGGLLNYGYTF	TGTGCCAGCAGCAAAGGAGGCCTTCTCAACTATGGCTACACCTTC
NA	TRBJ1-4	TRBV6-1	TRBD1	CASSDTGGSEKLFF	TGTGCCAGCAGTGACACAGGGGGCAGTGAAAAACTGTTTTTT
once	TRBJ1-2	TRBV30	NA	CAWSNNREIGYGYTF	TGTGCCTGGAGTAACAACAGGGAGATCGGCTATGGCTACACCTTC
NA	TRBJ1-1	TRBV12-3/TRBV12-4	NA	CASSFGYTEAFF	TGTGCCAGCAGTTTCGGGTACACTGAAGCTTTCTTT
NA	TRBJ2-1	TRBV7-2	NA	CASRDRYEQFF	TGTGCCAGCCGGGATCGATATGAGCAGTTCTTC
NA	TRBJ1-1	TRBV10-3	NA	CAISDSFNTEAFF	TGTGCCATCAGTGACTCTTTCAACACTGAAGCTTTCTTT
NA	TRBJ1-2	TRBV3-1/TRBV3-2	TRBD1	CASSDVGRDRGYTF	TGTGCCAGCAGCGACGTGGGCAGGGACAGGGGCTACACCTTC
NA	TRBJ1-2	TRBV6-2/TRBV6-3	NA	CASSFFGISNYGYTF	TGTGCCAGCAGTTTTTTCGGGATTTCTAACTATGGCTACACCTTC
NA	TRBJ2-7	TRBV7-8	NA	CASSLAGGQGRYEQYF	TGTGCCAGCAGCTTAGCGGGGGGGCAGGGCAGGTACGAGCAGTACTTC
NA	TRBJ2-3	TRBV7-9	NA	CASSFSQSPDTQYF	TGTGCCAGCAGCTTCAGTCAGTCTCCAGATACGCAGTATTTT